What follows are 19 T cell receptor beta chains derived from one specimen sequenced in a study of PD-1 blockade in mismatch repair-deficient tumors. Using immunoSEQ multiplex PCR, the repertoire was profiled, and TCRdb retains in-frame clones only, with some absent. The sample carries under 150,000 clones, roughly 86% recorded once. This specimen consisted of peripheral blood, obtained approximately 69 weeks after starting pembrolizumab. The receptors originated from an adult with mismatch repair-deficient cancer.

V and J are TRBV11-2 and TRBJ2-3; the match to TRBD1 covers 7 bases. Germline V gene data show CDR1 as SGHAT and CDR2 as FQNNGV. V was pared by 5 bases and J by 2 bases, with 7 bases of the junction left unmatched. The CDR3 is made up of 15 amino acids. The CDR3 protein is CASSSRDRDTDTQYF. CDR3 nucleotides: TGTGCCAGCAGCAGCCGGGACAGAGACACAGATACGCAGTATTTT.

This sequence joins TRBV6-1 and TRBJ2-7, with 7 positions matching TRBD2. Germline trimming cut 2 bases from V and 2 bases from J; bases unmatched to any gene: 3. Germline V gives CDR1 MNHNS, CDR2 SASEGT. There are 14 residues in the CDR3. CDR3 DNA sequence: TGTGCCAGCAGTGAATGGGGGGGGACCTACGAGCAGTACTTC. It encodes CASSEWGGTYEQYF.

V gene TRBV11-2 combines with J gene TRBJ2-1; TRBD2 matches 9 bases. Looked up from germline, CDR1 is SGHAT and CDR2 is FQNNGV. The CDR3 runs to 18 residues. V gave up 0 bases and J gave up 4 bases; unmatched junction bases: 10. The CDR3 DNA reads TGTGCCAGCAGCTTAGATGGCTTCGCGGGAGGGAAGTACAATGAGCAGTTCTTC. This gives the protein CASSLDGFAGGKYNEQFF.

This clone was seen just once. The chain is built from TRBV14 and TRBJ2-3; 7 nucleotides match TRBD2. The CDR3 has 13 residues. V trimming: 2 bases; J trimming: 8 bases; junction bases outside the gene matches: 4. Looked up from germline, CDR1 is SGHDN and CDR2 is FVKESK. This CDR3 is CASSQLAVFTQYF. The CDR3 DNA reads as TGTGCCAGCAGCCAACTAGCGGTTTTTACGCAGTATTTT.

This clone was detected only once. As DNA, the CDR3 is TGCGCCAGCAGCTTTCGGCGGGAGACCCAGTACTTC. Protein: CASSFRRETQYF. The rearrangement uses TRBV5-1 and TRBJ2-5; D gene uncertain. CDR1 and CDR2 (germline): SGHRS, YFSETQ. Trimming removed 2 bases from V and 5 bases from J, with 7 bases in between. This CDR3 region has 12 residues.

The chain couples TRBV28 to TRBJ2-3; 8 bases agree with TRBD2. CDR1 is MDHEN and CDR2 is SYDVKM in the germline V gene. The length of the CDR3 is 14 residues. With V trimmed by 6 bases and J by 4 bases, 6 bases remained unmatched. The CDR3 sequence is CASSLSGSADTQYF. The CDR3 coding sequence is TGTGCCAGCAGCCTAAGCGGGAGCGCAGATACGCAGTATTTT.

Only one count was recorded for this clone. The V call is TRBV4-1, the J call TRBJ1-2, with 9 nucleotides matching TRBD1. The CDR3 is made up of 15 amino acids. Trimming at V came to 1 base and at J to 4 bases, leaving 4 bases not matched to a gene. CDR1 is MGHRA and CDR2 is YSYEKL in the germline V gene. CDR3 sequence: CASSQGRDRVYGYTF. The CDR3 bases are TGCGCCAGCAGCCAAGGCCGGGACAGGGTCTATGGCTACACCTTC.

The chain uses TRBV27 and TRBJ2-4; either TRBD1 or TRBD2 may fit D (5 bases each). Germline CDR1 and CDR2: MNHEY and SMNVEV (reference sequence). Trimming pared 5 bases from V and 9 bases from J, leaving 14 bases between. The CDR3 loop spans 13 amino acids. The CDR3 nucleotides are TGTGCCAGCAGTCCGGGACCGGGGACCATTCAGTACTTC. Its translation: CASSPGPGTIQYF.

With regard to this clone: Other DNA variants within this sample encode the same CDR3. This chain's CDR3 is CASSLDRGPYEQYF. The DNA of the CDR3 is TGTGCCAGCAGCTTGGACAGGGGGCCCTACGAGCAGTACTTC. The chain has TRBV5-5 and TRBJ2-7; 9 positions agree with TRBD1. CDR1 SGHKS and CDR2 YYEKEE come from the germline V gene (reference sequence). Trimming cost V 0 bases and J 2 bases; bases outside gene matches: 0. This CDR3 is 14 amino acids long.

The rearrangement uses TRBV10-2 and TRBJ2-1, with TRBD2 matching over 11 bases. Germline V gene lookup returns CDR1 WSHSY and CDR2 SAAADI. The V gene end was trimmed by 6 bases and the J gene end by 8 bases; junction bases not matched to a gene: 6. This CDR3 spans 14 amino acids. The CDR3 region has the DNA TGCGCCAGCAGGACTAGCGGGACTAACGATGAGCAGTTCTTC. Protein product: CASRTSGTNDEQFF.

The rearrangement joins TRBV19 to TRBJ2-7, with 8 nucleotides matching TRBD1. There are 14 residues in the CDR3. In germline, CDR1 is LNHDA, CDR2 SQIVND (reference sequence). Trimming removed 3 bases from V and 2 bases from J; junction bases left unmatched: 3. The CDR3 reads CASSISRGPYEQYF. The CDR3 DNA is TGTGCCAGTAGTATTTCCAGGGGGCCCTACGAGCAGTACTTC.

The rearrangement uses TRBV2 and TRBJ1-3, with D possibly being TRBD1 (5 bases). Per germline, CDR1 SNHLY and CDR2 FYNNEI. This CDR3 has 17 residues. The V gene lost 0 bases and the J gene lost 3 bases, with 15 bases spanning the gap. The CDR3 region has the DNA TGTGCCAGCAGTGAAGCCCAAGGAGGGAGGGGTGGAAACACCATATATTTT. This codes for CASSEAQGGRGGNTIYF.

This clone was observed once. The chain couples TRBV6-5 to TRBJ2-1; D is undetermined. Trimming took 0 bases from V and 0 from J, leaving 9 bases between them. Germline V CDR1 and CDR2: MNHEY, SVGAGI. The CDR3 covers 16 residues. CDR3 sequence: CASSYSAQTSYNEQFF. CDR3 bases: TGTGCCAGCAGTTACTCCGCTCAGACCTCCTACAATGAGCAGTTCTTC.

The CDR3 loop reads CASSRPGLLQETQYF. CDR3 nucleotides: TGTGCCAGCTCACGGCCGGGACTACTCCAAGAGACCCAGTACTTC. The gene calls are TRBV18 and TRBJ2-5; 7 positions match TRBD2. CDR1 KGHSH and CDR2 LQKENI come from the germline V gene. This CDR3 is 15 amino acids long. The J segment lost 1 base and the V segment lost 4 bases, leaving 6 bases of the junction unmatched.

The chain employs TRBV7-6 and TRBJ2-7; tentatively, D is TRBD1 or TRBD2 (5 bases each). Germline values: CDR1 SGHVS, CDR2 FNYEAQ. CDR3 size: 16 residues. Trimming removed 5 bases at V and 3 bases at J, with 20 bases between. The CDR3 coding sequence is TGTGCCAGCAGCCCTTTCATAGAGGGGATCAACTACGAGCAGTACTTC. Amino acid sequence: CASSPFIEGINYEQYF.

This sequence joins TRBV9 and TRBJ2-7; 8 nucleotides align to TRBD2. Germline CDR1 is SGDLS and CDR2 is YYNGEE. This CDR3 is built from 15 residues. V lost 0 bases, J lost 0 bases, and 2 bases stayed unmatched. Written as DNA, the CDR3 is TGTGCCAGCAGCGTAGCTAGCGGGCTCTCCTACGAGCAGTACTTC. Translated, it gives CASSVASGLSYEQYF.

In this sample, this clone turned up once. J is TRBJ2-5 and V is TRBV5-4, with D perhaps TRBD1 (5 bases). The CDR3 contains 14 residues. V was pared by 1 base and J by 2 bases, with 9 bases between. Per the germline V gene, CDR1 is SGHNT and CDR2 is YYREEE (reference sequence). The CDR3 spells CASSLRQIQETQYF. CDR3 bases: TGTGCCAGCAGCTTGCGACAGATACAAGAGACCCAGTACTTC.

This rearrangement joins TRBV29-1 to TRBJ1-2, with D maybe TRBD1 (5 bases). Germline V gene data show CDR1 as SQVTM and CDR2 as ANQGSEA. The CDR3 loop spans 15 amino acids. The germline V and J ends were trimmed by 6 bases and 4 bases, with 21 bases remaining between them. In DNA form, the CDR3 reads TGCAGCGTGGGCCTGGGGTTAGGGACGACCTATGGCTACACCTTC. Protein sequence: CSVGLGLGTTYGYTF.

The chain carries TRBV2 and TRBJ1-3, with D tentatively TRBD1 (6 bases). The CDR3 loop spans 15 amino acids. Germline V gene data show CDR1 as SNHLY and CDR2 as FYNNEI. V was cut by 6 bases and J by 2 bases, with 14 bases left in between. The CDR3 DNA is TGTGCCAGCAGCACTCGAGGGGGGGCTGGAAACACCATATATTTT. This sequence encodes CASSTRGGAGNTIYF.